These T cell receptor beta chains were read from a single sample in a study of early T cells in non-severe SARS-CoV-2 infection. TCRdb called the 5' RACE reads again in MiXCR, with one record for every CDR3 protein. The sample has 100,000 to 150,000 distinct CDR3 sequences; approximately 15% are singletons. Sequencing was carried out using whole blood. The receptors derive from an adult who was a healthcare worker with PCR-confirmed SARS-CoV-2 infection or an uninfected control (not recorded which). Each CDR3 is given with its conserved first and last residue. Each record gives: V gene, J gene, clone size, D gene, CDR3 DNA, CDR3 protein. A D gene is named only where the DNA matches it firmly. The listing skips clone size in some rows; elsewhere it reads once, few, many or a size class.

v_gene: TRBV12-5; j_gene: TRBJ1-5; abundance: -; d_gene: TRBD1; CDR3nt: TGTGCTAGTGGCGACAGGGTCGGCAATCAGCCCCAGCATTTT; CDR3aa: CASGDRVGNQPQHF
v_gene: TRBV7-9; j_gene: TRBJ2-3; abundance: -; d_gene: -; CDR3nt: TGTGCCAGCAGCTTAGACGGGGTTGACACAGATACGCAGTATTTT; CDR3aa: CASSLDGVDTDTQYF
v_gene: TRBV7-3; j_gene: TRBJ2-3; abundance: -; d_gene: -; CDR3nt: TGTGCCAGCAGGCGAACGGGGTACGTGACAGATACGCAGTATTTT; CDR3aa: CASRRTGYVTDTQYF
v_gene: TRBV24-1; j_gene: TRBJ2-1; abundance: few; d_gene: TRBD1; CDR3nt: TGTGCCACCAGTGATCCGGGACAGGGAGACAATGAGCAGTTCTTC; CDR3aa: CATSDPGQGDNEQFF
v_gene: TRBV3-1; j_gene: TRBJ1-2; abundance: -; d_gene: -; CDR3nt: TGTGCCAGCAGCCAAACGGGGGATTATGGCTACACCTTC; CDR3aa: CASSQTGDYGYTF
v_gene: TRBV7-2; j_gene: TRBJ1-5; abundance: many; d_gene: -; CDR3nt: TGTGCCAGCAGCTTAAATAGCAATCAGCCCCAGCATTTT; CDR3aa: CASSLNSNQPQHF
v_gene: TRBV12-3/TRBV12-4; j_gene: TRBJ2-2; abundance: -; d_gene: TRBD1; CDR3nt: TGTGCCAGCAAGGGACAGGGTTGGTCCGGGGAGCTGTTTTTT; CDR3aa: CASKGQGWSGELFF
v_gene: TRBV18; j_gene: TRBJ1-1; abundance: -; d_gene: TRBD1; CDR3nt: TGTGCCAGCTCACCATCGTTACAGGGGGCGCGCACTGAAGCTTTCTTT; CDR3aa: CASSPSLQGARTEAFF
v_gene: TRBV11-2; j_gene: TRBJ2-3; abundance: few; d_gene: -; CDR3nt: TGTGCCAGCAGCCTTAATGGGCTCTACACAGATACGCAGTATTTT; CDR3aa: CASSLNGLYTDTQYF
v_gene: TRBV5-1; j_gene: TRBJ2-1; abundance: few; d_gene: TRBD1; CDR3nt: TGCGCCAGCAGCTCCGGGACAGGCAATGAGCAGTTCTTC; CDR3aa: CASSSGTGNEQFF
v_gene: TRBV7-9; j_gene: TRBJ2-7; abundance: -; d_gene: TRBD1; CDR3nt: TGTGCCACCGGACAGGACGAGCAGTACTTC; CDR3aa: CATGQDEQYF
v_gene: TRBV2; j_gene: TRBJ2-4; abundance: -; d_gene: -; CDR3nt: TGTGCCAGCATCCCTACAGGTTGGGACATTCAGTACTTC; CDR3aa: CASIPTGWDIQYF
v_gene: TRBV5-8; j_gene: TRBJ2-7; abundance: -; d_gene: -; CDR3nt: TGTGCCAGCAGCTTGGTCCGGCGGGAGCAGTACTTC; CDR3aa: CASSLVRREQYF
v_gene: TRBV12-3/TRBV12-4; j_gene: TRBJ1-2; abundance: few; d_gene: -; CDR3nt: TGTGCCAGCAGTTCCCCGGGGGGTGGCTATGGCTACACCTTC; CDR3aa: CASSSPGGGYGYTF
v_gene: TRBV30; j_gene: TRBJ1-2; abundance: many; d_gene: -; CDR3nt: TGTGCCTGCCCCCCCGGGGGCGAACAGGGTGGCTACACCTTC; CDR3aa: CACPPGGEQGGYTF
v_gene: TRBV10-3; j_gene: TRBJ1-1; abundance: few; d_gene: -; CDR3nt: TGTGCCATCAGTGGCGCCGGGGACACTGAAGCTTTCTTT; CDR3aa: CAISGAGDTEAFF
v_gene: TRBV5-1; j_gene: TRBJ2-7; abundance: many; d_gene: TRBD1; CDR3nt: TGCGCCAGCAGCCTCGCGACAGGGCCCGAGCAGTACTTC; CDR3aa: CASSLATGPEQYF
v_gene: TRBV12-3/TRBV12-4; j_gene: TRBJ1-2; abundance: -; d_gene: -; CDR3nt: TGTGCCAGCAGTTCAGTATACCCTAACTATGGCTACACCTTC; CDR3aa: CASSSVYPNYGYTF
v_gene: TRBV12-3/TRBV12-4; j_gene: TRBJ1-3; abundance: many; d_gene: -; CDR3nt: TGTGCCAGCAGTTTCGCGGAGGAAAACACCATATATTTT; CDR3aa: CASSFAEENTIYF
v_gene: TRBV11-2; j_gene: TRBJ1-1; abundance: -; d_gene: -; CDR3nt: TGTGCCAGCAGTACAACCAACTCACGGAACACTGAAGCTTTCTTT; CDR3aa: CASSTTNSRNTEAFF
v_gene: TRBV5-1; j_gene: TRBJ1-1; abundance: few; d_gene: -; CDR3nt: TGCGCCAGCAGCTCGGCCAGGGGCACTGAAGCTTTCTTT; CDR3aa: CASSSARGTEAFF
v_gene: TRBV12-3/TRBV12-4; j_gene: TRBJ2-7; abundance: few; d_gene: -; CDR3nt: TGTGCCAGCAGAGGTACTGCCGTGGGCGAGCAGTACTTC; CDR3aa: CASRGTAVGEQYF
v_gene: TRBV3-1; j_gene: TRBJ2-1; abundance: -; d_gene: -; CDR3nt: TGTGCCAGCAGCCAAGATTCGTTGGGACTCGATTACAATGAGCAGTTCTTC; CDR3aa: CASSQDSLGLDYNEQFF
v_gene: TRBV7-6; j_gene: TRBJ1-3; abundance: -; d_gene: -; CDR3nt: TGTGCCAGCAGCCCAACGACAGGTGGAAACACCATATATTTT; CDR3aa: CASSPTTGGNTIYF
v_gene: TRBV30; j_gene: TRBJ2-7; abundance: -; d_gene: TRBD1; CDR3nt: TGTGCCTGGAGCCGGGACAGGGGTTACGAGCAGTACTTC; CDR3aa: CAWSRDRGYEQYF
v_gene: TRBV29-1; j_gene: TRBJ1-1; abundance: few; d_gene: -; CDR3nt: TGCAGCGTTCACTGGTGGGTTGGCACTGAAGCTTTCTTT; CDR3aa: CSVHWWVGTEAFF
v_gene: TRBV1; j_gene: TRBJ1-5; abundance: few; d_gene: -; CDR3nt: TGCACCAGCAGCCTTTTTTTAAATCAGCCCCAGCATTTT; CDR3aa: CTSSLFLNQPQHF
v_gene: TRBV3-1; j_gene: TRBJ1-2; abundance: -; d_gene: TRBD1; CDR3nt: TGTGCCAGCAGCGTGACAGGGAACGACGGCTACACCTTC; CDR3aa: CASSVTGNDGYTF
v_gene: TRBV25-1; j_gene: TRBJ2-7; abundance: -; d_gene: -; CDR3nt: TGTGCCAGCAGTGACAGCGGCTACTACGAGCAGTACTTC; CDR3aa: CASSDSGYYEQYF
v_gene: TRBV20-1; j_gene: TRBJ1-5; abundance: -; d_gene: TRBD1; CDR3nt: TGCAGTGCCAATGGACAGGGAGGTCAGCCCCAGCATTTT; CDR3aa: CSANGQGGQPQHF
v_gene: TRBV7-9; j_gene: TRBJ2-1; abundance: -; d_gene: TRBD2; CDR3nt: TGTGCCAGCAGCTTCGGGACTAGCAGAGACAATGAGCAGTTCTTC; CDR3aa: CASSFGTSRDNEQFF
v_gene: TRBV25-1; j_gene: TRBJ2-7; abundance: -; d_gene: TRBD2; CDR3nt: TGTGCCAGACCCTGTGCCGGGAGGGTCTACGAGCAGTACTTC; CDR3aa: CARPCAGRVYEQYF
v_gene: TRBV29-1; j_gene: TRBJ2-3; abundance: -; d_gene: -; CDR3nt: TGCAGCGTTGAAAACTCCACAGATACGCAGTATTTT; CDR3aa: CSVENSTDTQYF
v_gene: TRBV20-1; j_gene: TRBJ2-3; abundance: few; d_gene: TRBD2; CDR3nt: TGCAGTGCTAAAGATAAAGCGGGGGCCTTAGATACGCAGTATTTT; CDR3aa: CSAKDKAGALDTQYF
v_gene: TRBV4-1; j_gene: TRBJ2-5; abundance: many; d_gene: -; CDR3nt: TGCGCCAGCAGCCAAGAAGGACGGGCGACCCAGTACTTC; CDR3aa: CASSQEGRATQYF
v_gene: TRBV7-6; j_gene: TRBJ1-6; abundance: -; d_gene: TRBD1; CDR3nt: TGTGCCAGCAGCTTAGGACAGGGGTATAATTCACCCCTCCACTTT; CDR3aa: CASSLGQGYNSPLHF
v_gene: TRBV7-7; j_gene: TRBJ2-3; abundance: -; d_gene: TRBD1; CDR3nt: TGTGCCAGCAGCTTATGGGACAGGGAAGCCACAGATACGCAGTATTTT; CDR3aa: CASSLWDREATDTQYF